A selection of T cell receptor beta chains follows, all from one sample in a study of blood T cell repertoires in COVID-19. Profiled with immunoSEQ multiplex PCR; TCRdb holds only in-frame clones, not every one. The sample lists under 250,000 clones, 86% occurring once. Sequencing was done on a sample of peripheral blood. The receptor source for this set is a woman aged 55-75 years who had recovered from COVID-19. The CDR3 runs from the conserved cysteine through the conserved F or W. D genes are given only for firm matches. Expanded clones get a size class; other rows say once, few or many, or leave the size out.

v_gene: TRBV12-3/TRBV12-4; abundance: NA; j_gene: TRBJ2-2; d_gene: NA; CDR3aa: CASGFRDTGELFF; CDR3nt: TGTGCCAGCGGGTTCCGGGACACCGGGGAGCTGTTTTTT
v_gene: TRBV7-8; abundance: once; j_gene: TRBJ1-5; d_gene: NA; CDR3aa: CASSLDGGSNQPQHF; CDR3nt: TGTGCCAGCAGCTTAGATGGGGGGTCCAATCAGCCCCAGCATTTT
v_gene: TRBV29-1; abundance: once; j_gene: TRBJ2-2; d_gene: TRBD2; CDR3aa: CSVRTSGGSGELFF; CDR3nt: TGCAGCGTCAGGACTAGCGGGGGCAGCGGGGAGCTGTTTTTT
v_gene: TRBV11-3; abundance: NA; j_gene: TRBJ2-7; d_gene: TRBD1; CDR3aa: CASSPPQGNYEQYF; CDR3nt: TGTGCCAGCAGCCCACCACAGGGGAACTACGAGCAGTACTTC
v_gene: TRBV2; abundance: NA; j_gene: TRBJ2-1; d_gene: TRBD1; CDR3aa: CASSPGQGNEQFF; CDR3nt: TGTGCCAGCAGTCCGGGACAGGGCAATGAGCAGTTCTTC
v_gene: TRBV6-6; abundance: NA; j_gene: TRBJ2-5; d_gene: NA; CDR3aa: CASRDLSGWETQYF; CDR3nt: TGTGCCAGCAGGGACCTGAGCGGTTGGGAGACCCAGTACTTC
v_gene: TRBV19; abundance: NA; j_gene: TRBJ2-2; d_gene: TRBD1; CDR3aa: CASAGTGVSGELFF; CDR3nt: TGTGCCAGTGCCGGGACAGGGGTTTCCGGGGAGCTGTTTTTT
v_gene: TRBV6-6; abundance: few; j_gene: TRBJ1-5; d_gene: NA; CDR3aa: CASNQGLNQPQHF; CDR3nt: TGTGCCAGCAACCAGGGTCTAAATCAGCCCCAGCATTTT
v_gene: TRBV16; abundance: NA; j_gene: TRBJ1-6; d_gene: NA; CDR3aa: CASSQSYSYNSPLHF; CDR3nt: TGTGCCAGCAGCCAATCCTATTCTTATAATTCACCCCTCCACTTT
v_gene: TRBV11-3; abundance: NA; j_gene: TRBJ2-2; d_gene: NA; CDR3aa: CASSLGEVSGELFF; CDR3nt: TGTGCCAGCAGCTTAGGAGAAGTCTCCGGGGAGCTGTTTTTT
v_gene: TRBV12-3/TRBV12-4; abundance: NA; j_gene: TRBJ2-1; d_gene: TRBD1; CDR3aa: CASVTGHGDEQFF; CDR3nt: TGTGCCAGTGTGACAGGGCACGGGGATGAGCAGTTCTTC
v_gene: TRBV5-5; abundance: NA; j_gene: TRBJ1-6; d_gene: NA; CDR3aa: CASSWRDPSPLHF; CDR3nt: TGTGCCAGCAGCTGGCGGGACCCCTCACCCCTCCACTTT
v_gene: TRBV11-2; abundance: NA; j_gene: TRBJ2-7; d_gene: NA; CDR3aa: CASSPFWAPGSYEQYF; CDR3nt: TGTGCCAGCAGCCCCTTCTGGGCACCCGGCTCCTACGAGCAGTACTTC
v_gene: TRBV27; abundance: NA; j_gene: TRBJ2-7; d_gene: TRBD2; CDR3aa: CASSHTSSGGAVYEQYF; CDR3nt: TGTGCCAGCAGTCACACCTCTAGCGGGGGGGCAGTCTACGAGCAGTACTTC
v_gene: TRBV11-3; abundance: NA; j_gene: TRBJ2-1; d_gene: TRBD1; CDR3aa: CASSQSSGTGGVYNEQFF; CDR3nt: TGTGCCAGCAGCCAATCCTCCGGGACAGGGGGCGTGTACAATGAGCAGTTCTTC
v_gene: TRBV2; abundance: NA; j_gene: TRBJ1-1; d_gene: NA; CDR3aa: CASRLGAQAPKNTEAFF; CDR3nt: TGTGCCAGCAGGCTAGGGGCGCAAGCACCGAAGAACACTGAAGCTTTCTTT
v_gene: TRBV2; abundance: NA; j_gene: TRBJ1-1; d_gene: NA; CDR3aa: CASSERVGGATEAFF; CDR3nt: TGTGCCAGCAGTGAGCGGGTCGGGGGAGCCACTGAAGCTTTCTTT